This T cell receptor (beta chain) appears in the sequencing data of a study of blood T cell repertoires in COVID-19. The germline CDR1 and CDR2 sequences are LGHNA and YNFKEQ. V was trimmed by 0 bases and J by 7 bases, leaving 13 bases between them. CDR3 size: 16 residues. In the authors' workflow: Quantification of nucleated cells was approximated via reference gene primer amplification. The assay was immunoSEQ multiplex PCR, and TCRdb's table has in-frame clones only and misses some. The DNA was the basis for D and trimming; V, J and clone size are from that table. The data show 330,000 or so clones, with more than 75% seen just once and under 3% held by the top ten. The study counted Cohort 3 donors as recovered given two negative PCRs, clearance, or symptom resolution.

The chain couples TRBV4-2 to TRBJ1-6; D is unclear. Sequencing was done on a sample of PBMCs or T cells enriched from blood (not recorded which). The TCR comes from a woman aged 25 to 45 who had recovered from COVID-19. This CDR3 is CASSQDTAGANSPLHF. CDR3 DNA: TGTGCCAGCAGCCAAGATACGGCAGGCGCAAATTCACCCCTCCACTTT.